The 5 T cell receptor beta chains below all came from one sample that was sequenced in a study of T cell changes during pregnancy in multiple sclerosis. Clones were sequenced by immunoSEQ multiplex PCR, and TCRdb holds only the in-frame ones, with some missing. The sample carries approximately 60,000 clones, roughly 90% recorded once. Sequenced here: peripheral blood, sampled in the first trimester of pregnancy. The receptor set was obtained from a female donor with multiple sclerosis, enrolled in a pregnancy study.

V and J are TRBV4-1 and TRBJ1-1; D unresolved. The CDR3 covers 14 residues. Deletions cut 1 base from V and 0 bases from J, with 6 bases between. Germline CDR1 MGHRA, CDR2 YSYEKL. CDR3 sequence: CASSQGLMNTEAFF. The CDR3 DNA reads as TGCGCCAGCAGCCAAGGGCTTATGAACACTGAAGCTTTCTTT.

V and J are TRBV5-8 and TRBJ2-1; weak D call: TRBD2 (6 bases). V dropped 5 bases and J dropped 8 bases, with 14 bases sitting between them. Germline CDR1 SGHTS, CDR2 YDEGEE. The CDR3 consists of 13 residues. The CDR3 is CASRSTSFHEQFF. In DNA, the CDR3 is TGTGCCAGCAGGTCGACTAGTTTCCATGAGCAGTTCTTC.

The chain couples TRBV30 to TRBJ2-1, with 8 bases fitting TRBD1. Trimming took 3 bases from V and 4 from J; bases not matched to a gene: 8. The CDR3 covers 15 residues. Germline CDR1 reads GTSNPN; CDR2 reads SVGIG (reference sequence). The CDR3 DNA is TGTGCCTGGAGAGTACGGACAGGGCTATACAATGAGCAGTTCTTC. Translating gives CAWRVRTGLYNEQFF.

V is TRBV10-3 and J is TRBJ1-5; D not certain. V lost 0 bases to trimming and J lost 0 bases, with 18 bases between them. Per germline, CDR1 ENHRY and CDR2 SYGVKD. CDR3 length: 19 residues. As DNA, the CDR3 is TGTGCCATCAGTGAGTCGAAAAACCTTATGAAGAGTAGCAATCAGCCCCAGCATTTT. It encodes CAISESKNLMKSSNQPQHF.

The chain recombines TRBV19 with TRBJ1-2, with a tentative D call TRBD1 (5 bases). The CDR3 loop spans 18 amino acids. The V gene's germline CDR1 is LNHDA and CDR2 SQIVND (reference sequence). V was clipped by 4 bases and J by 4 bases, with 25 bases between them. The CDR3 here is CASSRSWEAGVAGYGYTF. CDR3 in DNA: TGTGCCAGTAGTAGATCTTGGGAGGCGGGGGTCGCTGGCTATGGCTACACCTTC.